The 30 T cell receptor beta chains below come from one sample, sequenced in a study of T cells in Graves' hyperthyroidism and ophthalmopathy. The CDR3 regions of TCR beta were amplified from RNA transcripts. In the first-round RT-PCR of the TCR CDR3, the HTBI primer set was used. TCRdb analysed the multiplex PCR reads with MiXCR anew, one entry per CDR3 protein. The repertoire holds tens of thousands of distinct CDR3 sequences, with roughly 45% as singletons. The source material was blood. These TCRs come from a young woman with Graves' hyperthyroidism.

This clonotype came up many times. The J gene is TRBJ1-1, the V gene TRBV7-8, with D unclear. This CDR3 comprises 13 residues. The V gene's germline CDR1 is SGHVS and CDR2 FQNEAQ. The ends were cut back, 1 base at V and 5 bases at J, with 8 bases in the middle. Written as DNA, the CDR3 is TGTGCCAGCAGCTTAGTCCGGGGTACTGAAGCTTTCTTT. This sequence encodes CASSLVRGTEAFF.

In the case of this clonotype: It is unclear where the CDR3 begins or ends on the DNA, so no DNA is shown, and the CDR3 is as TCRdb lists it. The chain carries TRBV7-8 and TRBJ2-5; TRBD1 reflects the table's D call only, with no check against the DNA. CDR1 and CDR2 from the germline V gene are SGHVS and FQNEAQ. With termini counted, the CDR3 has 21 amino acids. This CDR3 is CASSPPPTNEKLFFGSGTQYF.

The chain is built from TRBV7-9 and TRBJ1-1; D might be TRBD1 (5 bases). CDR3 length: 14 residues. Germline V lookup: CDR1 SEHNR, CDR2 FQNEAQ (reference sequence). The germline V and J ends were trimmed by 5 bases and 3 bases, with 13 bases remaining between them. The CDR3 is CASSPRAGDTEAFF. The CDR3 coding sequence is TGTGCCAGCAGCCCCAGGGCGGGGGACACTGAAGCTTTCTTT.

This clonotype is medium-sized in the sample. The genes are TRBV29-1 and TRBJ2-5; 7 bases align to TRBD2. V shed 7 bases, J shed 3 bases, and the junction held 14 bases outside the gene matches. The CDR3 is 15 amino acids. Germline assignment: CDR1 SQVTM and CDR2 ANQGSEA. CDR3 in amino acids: CSAGGSWVVEETQYF. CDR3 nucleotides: TGCAGCGCTGGCGGGAGTTGGGTTGTAGAAGAGACCCAGTACTTC.

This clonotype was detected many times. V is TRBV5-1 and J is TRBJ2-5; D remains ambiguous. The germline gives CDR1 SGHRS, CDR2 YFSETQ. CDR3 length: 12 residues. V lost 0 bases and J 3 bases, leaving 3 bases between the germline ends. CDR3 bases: TGCGCCAGCAGCTTGGTGGAAGAGACCCAGTACTTC. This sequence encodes CASSLVEETQYF.

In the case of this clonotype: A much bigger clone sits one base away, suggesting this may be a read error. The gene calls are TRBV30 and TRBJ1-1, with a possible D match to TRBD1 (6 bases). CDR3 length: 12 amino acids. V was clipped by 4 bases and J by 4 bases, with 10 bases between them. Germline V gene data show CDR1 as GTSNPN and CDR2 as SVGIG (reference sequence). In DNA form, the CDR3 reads TGTGCCTGGACGGGAGGGGGCACTGAAGCTTTCTTT. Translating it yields CAWTGGGTEAFF.

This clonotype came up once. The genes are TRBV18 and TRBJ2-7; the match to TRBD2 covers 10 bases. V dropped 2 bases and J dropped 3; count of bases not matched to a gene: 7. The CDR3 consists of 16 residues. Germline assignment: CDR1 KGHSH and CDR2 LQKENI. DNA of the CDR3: TGTGCCAGCTCACCATCATCGGGACTAGCGTTCTACGAGCAGTACTTC. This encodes CASSPSSGLAFYEQYF.

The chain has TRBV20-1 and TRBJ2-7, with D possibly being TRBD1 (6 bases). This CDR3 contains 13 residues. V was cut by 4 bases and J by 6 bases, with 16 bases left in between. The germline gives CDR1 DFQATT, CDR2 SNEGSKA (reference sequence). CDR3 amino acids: CSATQAGGGEQYF. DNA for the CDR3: TGCAGTGCTACCCAAGCTGGGGGCGGCGAGCAGTACTTC.

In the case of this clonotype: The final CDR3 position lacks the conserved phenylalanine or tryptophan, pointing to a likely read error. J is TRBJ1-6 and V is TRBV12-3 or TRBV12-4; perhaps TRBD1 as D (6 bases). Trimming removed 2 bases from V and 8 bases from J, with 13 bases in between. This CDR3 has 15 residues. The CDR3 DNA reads TGTGCCAGCAGTTTACGGACAAGGGGGGATTCACCCCTCCACCTT. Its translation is CASSLRTRGDSPLHL.

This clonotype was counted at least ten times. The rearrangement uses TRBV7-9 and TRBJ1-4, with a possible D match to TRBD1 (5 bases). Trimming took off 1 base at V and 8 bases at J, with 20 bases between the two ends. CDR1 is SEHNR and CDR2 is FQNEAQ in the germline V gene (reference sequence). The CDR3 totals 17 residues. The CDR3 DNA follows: TGTGCCAGCAGCTTAGAATCGGGTTCTTGGGGGTTGGAAAAACTGTTTTTT. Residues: CASSLESGSWGLEKLFF.

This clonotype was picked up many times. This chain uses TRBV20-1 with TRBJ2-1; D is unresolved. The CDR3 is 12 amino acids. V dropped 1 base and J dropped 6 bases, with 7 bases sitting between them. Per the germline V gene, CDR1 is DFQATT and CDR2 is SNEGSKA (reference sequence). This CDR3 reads CSARVLSNEQFF. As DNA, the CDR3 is TGCAGTGCTAGAGTTCTGAGCAATGAGCAGTTCTTC.

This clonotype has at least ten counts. The CDR3 bases are TGTGCCAGCAGCTTGGGACTAGCGGGTTATGAGCAGTTCTTC. Translating it yields CASSLGLAGYEQFF. The V gene is TRBV7-2, the J gene TRBJ2-1; the match to TRBD2 covers 12 bases. CDR1 and CDR2 (germline): SGHTA, FQGNSA. J was trimmed by 8 bases and V by 3 bases; bases with no gene match: 2. The CDR3 runs to 14 residues. Based on the CDR3 plus reference TRBV7-2 and TRBJ2-1, the full variable domain is GAGVSQSPSNKVTEKGKDVELRCDPISGHTALYWYRQSLGQGLEFLIYFQGNSAPDKSGLPSDRFSAERTGGSVSTLTIQRTQQEDSAVYLCASSLGLAGYEQFFGPGTRLTVL.

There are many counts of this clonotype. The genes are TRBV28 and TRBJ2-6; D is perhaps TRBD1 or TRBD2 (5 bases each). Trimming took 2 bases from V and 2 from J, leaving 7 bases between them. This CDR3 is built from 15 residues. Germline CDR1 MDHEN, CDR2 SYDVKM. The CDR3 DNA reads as TGTGCCAGCAGTTTACAGGGAGCTGGGGCCAACGTCCTGACTTTC. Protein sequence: CASSLQGAGANVLTF.

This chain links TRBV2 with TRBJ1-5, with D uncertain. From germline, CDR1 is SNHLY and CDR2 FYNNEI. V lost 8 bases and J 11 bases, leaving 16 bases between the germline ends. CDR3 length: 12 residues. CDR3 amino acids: CASARGERTQHF. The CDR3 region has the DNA TGTGCCAGCGCGCGGGGAGAACGGACCCAGCATTTT.

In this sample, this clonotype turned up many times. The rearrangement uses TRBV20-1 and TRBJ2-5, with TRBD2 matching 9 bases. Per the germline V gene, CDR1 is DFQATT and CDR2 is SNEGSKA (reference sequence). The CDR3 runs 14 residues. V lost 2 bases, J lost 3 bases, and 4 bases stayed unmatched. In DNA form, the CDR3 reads TGCAGTGCTAGAAGGCCTAGCGGGGAAGAGACCCAGTACTTC. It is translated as CSARRPSGEETQYF.

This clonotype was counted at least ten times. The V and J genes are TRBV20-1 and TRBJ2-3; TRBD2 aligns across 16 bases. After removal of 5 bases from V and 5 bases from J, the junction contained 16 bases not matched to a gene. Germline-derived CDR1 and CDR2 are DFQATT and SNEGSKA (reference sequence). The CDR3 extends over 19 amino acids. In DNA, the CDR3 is TGCAGTGCTTATTCTTCGGGACTAGCGGGAGGGCCTCAGGAAGATACGCAGTATTTT. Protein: CSAYSSGLAGGPQEDTQYF.

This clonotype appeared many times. CDR3 residues: CASSPVGDTEAFF. The DNA for the CDR3 is TGTGCCAGCAGCCCAGTGGGGGACACTGAAGCTTTCTTT. The rearrangement uses TRBV3-1 and TRBJ1-1; weak D call: TRBD1 (5 bases). This CDR3 contains 13 residues. CDR1 and CDR2 from the germline V gene are LGHDT and YNNKEL (reference sequence). V was pared by 4 bases and J by 3 bases, with 9 bases between.

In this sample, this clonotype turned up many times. The DNA of the CDR3 is TGTGCCAGCAGTGAAGGGACCCGATATTACGAGCAGTACTTC. It specifies CASSEGTRYYEQYF. This chain joins TRBV6-1 and TRBJ2-7; D gene ambiguous. The V gene lost 1 base and the J gene lost 4 bases, with 11 bases spanning the gap. CDR3 length equals 14 residues. The germline V gene encodes CDR1 MNHNS and CDR2 SASEGT.

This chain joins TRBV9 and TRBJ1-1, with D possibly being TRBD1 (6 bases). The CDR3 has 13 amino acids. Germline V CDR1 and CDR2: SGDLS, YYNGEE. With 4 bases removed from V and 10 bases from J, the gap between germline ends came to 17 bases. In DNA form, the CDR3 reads TGTGCCAGCAGCCCCCGGACAGCAAATGGAGCTTTCTTT. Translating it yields CASSPRTANGAFF.

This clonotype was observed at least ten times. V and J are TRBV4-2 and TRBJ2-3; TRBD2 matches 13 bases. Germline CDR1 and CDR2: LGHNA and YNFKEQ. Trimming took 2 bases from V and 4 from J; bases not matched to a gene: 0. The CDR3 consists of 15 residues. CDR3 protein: CASSQTSGGADTQYF. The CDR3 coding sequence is TGTGCCAGCAGCCAAACTAGCGGGGGGGCAGATACGCAGTATTTT.

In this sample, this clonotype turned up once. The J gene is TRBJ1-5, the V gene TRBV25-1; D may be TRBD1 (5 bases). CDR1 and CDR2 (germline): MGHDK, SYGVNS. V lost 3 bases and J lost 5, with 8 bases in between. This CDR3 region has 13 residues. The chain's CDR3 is CASSDQGDQPQHF. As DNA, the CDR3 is TGTGCCAGCAGTGATCAGGGAGATCAGCCCCAGCATTTT.

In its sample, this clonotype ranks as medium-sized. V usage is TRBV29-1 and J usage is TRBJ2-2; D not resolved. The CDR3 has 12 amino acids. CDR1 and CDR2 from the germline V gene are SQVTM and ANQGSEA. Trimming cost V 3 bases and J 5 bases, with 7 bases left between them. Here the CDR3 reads CSVESDTGELFF. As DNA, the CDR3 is TGCAGCGTTGAGTCAGATACCGGGGAGCTGTTTTTT.

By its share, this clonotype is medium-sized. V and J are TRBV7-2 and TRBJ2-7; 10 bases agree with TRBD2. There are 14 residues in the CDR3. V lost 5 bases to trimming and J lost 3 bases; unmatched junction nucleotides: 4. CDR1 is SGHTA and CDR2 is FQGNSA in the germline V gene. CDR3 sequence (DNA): TGTGCCAGCAGCCAGGGACTAGCGAGCTACGAGCAGTACTTC. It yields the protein CASSQGLASYEQYF.

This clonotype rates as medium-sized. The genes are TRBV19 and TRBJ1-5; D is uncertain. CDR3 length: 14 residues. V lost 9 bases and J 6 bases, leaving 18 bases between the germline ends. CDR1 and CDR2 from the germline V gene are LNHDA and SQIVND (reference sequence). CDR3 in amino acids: CASTLGVFGQPQHF. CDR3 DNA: TGTGCCAGCACCCTAGGCGTGTTTGGTCAGCCCCAGCATTTT.

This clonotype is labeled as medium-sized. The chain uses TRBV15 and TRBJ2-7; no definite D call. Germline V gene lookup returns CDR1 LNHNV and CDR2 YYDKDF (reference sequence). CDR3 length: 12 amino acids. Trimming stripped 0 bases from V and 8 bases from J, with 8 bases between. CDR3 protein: CATSRDTTKQYF. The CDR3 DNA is TGTGCCACCAGCAGAGATACCACCAAGCAGTACTTC.

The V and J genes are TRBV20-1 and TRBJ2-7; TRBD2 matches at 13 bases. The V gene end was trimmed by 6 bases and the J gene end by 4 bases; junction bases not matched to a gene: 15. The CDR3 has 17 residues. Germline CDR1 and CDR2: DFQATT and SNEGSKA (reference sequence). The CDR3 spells CSALGLAGASSGYEQYF. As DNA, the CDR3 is TGCAGTGCCCTAGGACTAGCGGGAGCCTCGTCTGGTTACGAGCAGTACTTC.

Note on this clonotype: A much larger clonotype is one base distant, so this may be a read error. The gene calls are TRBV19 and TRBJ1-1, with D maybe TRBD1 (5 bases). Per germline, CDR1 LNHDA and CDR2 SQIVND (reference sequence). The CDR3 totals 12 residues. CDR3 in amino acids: CTSSPAEGWAFF. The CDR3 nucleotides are TGTACCAGCTCACCTGCCGAGGGGTGGGCTTTCTTT.

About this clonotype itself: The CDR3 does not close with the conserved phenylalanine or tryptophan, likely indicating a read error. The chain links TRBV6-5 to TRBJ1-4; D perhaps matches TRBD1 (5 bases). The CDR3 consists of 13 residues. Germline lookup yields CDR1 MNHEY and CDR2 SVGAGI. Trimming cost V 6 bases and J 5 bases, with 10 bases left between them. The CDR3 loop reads CASSAGDNEKLFS. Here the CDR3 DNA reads TGTGCCAGCAGCGCCGGGGACAATGAAAAACTGTTTTCT.

The chain's CDR3 is CASSSERYGGDPETQYF. CDR3 DNA sequence: TGTGCCAGCAGCTCCGAACGTTACGGGGGAGACCCGGAGACCCAGTACTTC. The rearrangement joins TRBV7-8 to TRBJ2-5, with TRBD2 as a possible D gene (6 bases). CDR3 length: 17 amino acids. V was clipped by 4 bases and J by 5 bases, with 23 bases between them. Looked up from germline, CDR1 is SGHVS and CDR2 is FQNEAQ.

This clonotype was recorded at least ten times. CDR3 sequence reads: CASSEVQETQYF. The CDR3 nucleotides are TGTGCCAGCAGTGAGGTACAAGAGACCCAGTACTTC. The V and J genes are TRBV6-1 and TRBJ2-5; D ambiguous. The V and J ends lost 3 bases and 2 bases respectively, with 4 bases between them. The CDR3 spans 12 residues. Germline V CDR1 and CDR2: MNHNS, SASEGT.